This paragraph reports one TCR beta chain. Its cognate antigen has yet to be identified. No much larger clonotype is one base removed from it; base qualities were not supplied. The data were taken from a study of CD8+CD57+ T cells in acquired aplastic anemia (dated by TCRdb to between 2018 and 2020). For the study in its entirety: DNA extracted from sorted CD4+ and CD8+ cells had a mean of around 3 ug, with a range of about 0.18 to 27.4 ug. CD8+CD57+ expansion was defined as a frequency above the mean frequency observed in healthy subjects. Findings and caveats that apply to the study as a whole: About 29 CD8+ CDR3 sequences were found to be shared between patients and controls, but these sequences appeared to be highly expressed in patients and within the immunodominant clones of the patients. CD8+ Simpson's diversity did not differ significantly between patients and healthy controls (P=0.060).

Flow cytometry had shown CD8+CD57+ cell expansion in the patients selected for sequencing. Every patient had severe acquired aplastic anemia, diagnosed using the International Study of Aplastic Anemia and Agranulocytosis and Camitta criteria. No patient had received any therapy when blood was sampled. In this study, sorted CD4+ and CD8+ T cells from the blood of healthy subjects and of severe aplastic anemia patients had their TCR repertoires deep-sequenced. Patients were enrolled in the USA under clinicaltrials.gov protocols 00001620, 01623167, 00001397, 00071045, 00081523 and 00961064. Ficoll-Paque density gradient centrifugation was used to isolate peripheral blood mononuclear cells. Before DNA extraction, CD4+ and CD8+ T cells were sorted by FACS or by magnetic beads. V has 9 bases trimmed and J has 5 bases trimmed; junction bases matching no gene number 10. The germline V gene (reference sequence) yields LNHDA for CDR1 and SQIVND for CDR2. CDR3 length: 14 amino acids, cysteine to phenylalanine. The kept DNA is CDR3 alone, 42 bases in frame from the first base.

Genomic DNA served as template for TCR beta VDJ combination and CDR3 sequence profiling. An Illumina HiSeq 2000 was the platform used for TCR repertoire sequencing. The authors' analysis ran thus. TRBV/TRBJ rearrangement plots, CDR3 size and DJ length profiles, and Simpson's diversity index were used to evaluate the repertoires. The most abundant DNA sequence in the deep sequencing data was taken as the immunodominant clone. CDR3 amino acid sequences were screened for sharing across subjects and compared with published repertoires and the VDJdb database. TCRdb cleaned the public reads at Q25 with fastp, built clones with MiXCR and kept in-frame beta chains. Rows merge per CDR3 protein into single entries with the most common DNA and genes. For this entry, the V and J calls and clone size follow TCRdb and not the study's own pipeline. The table for this sample lists approximately 130,000 distinct CDR3 sequences; approximately 41% of them were counted only once. The ten largest clones represent around 2.5% of the sample.

The receptor was isolated from a human donor with aplastic anemia. What was sequenced was sorted CD4+, CD8+, or CD8+CD57+ T cells (not recorded which) from PBMCs. The chain is encoded by TRBV19 joined to TRBJ2-5; 9 central bases correspond to TRBD1. The DNA sequence reads TGTGCCAGCCACAACAGGGGGCGGGAGGAGACCCAGTACTTC. The resulting protein is CASHNRGREETQYF.